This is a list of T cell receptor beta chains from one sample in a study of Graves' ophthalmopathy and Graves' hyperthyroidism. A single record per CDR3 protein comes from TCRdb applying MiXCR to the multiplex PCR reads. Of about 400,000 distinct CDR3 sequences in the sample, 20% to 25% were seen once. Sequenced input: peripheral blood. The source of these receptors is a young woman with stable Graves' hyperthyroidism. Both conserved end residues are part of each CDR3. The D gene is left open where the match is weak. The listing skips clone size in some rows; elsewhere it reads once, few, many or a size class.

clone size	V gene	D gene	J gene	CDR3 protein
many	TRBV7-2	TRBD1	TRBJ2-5	CASSQNRGQETQYF
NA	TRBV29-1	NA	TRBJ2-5	CSVEPRGGPQETQYF
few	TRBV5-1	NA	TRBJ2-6	CASSFLEPGANVLTF
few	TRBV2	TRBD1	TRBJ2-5	CASSEPTGGAETQYF
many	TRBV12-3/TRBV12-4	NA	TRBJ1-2	CASSFGGAQGYTF
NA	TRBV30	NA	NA	CAWSGAGGYTF
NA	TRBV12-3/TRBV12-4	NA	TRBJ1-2	CASSLISDYGYTF
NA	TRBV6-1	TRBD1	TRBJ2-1	CASSRGTGSYNEQFF
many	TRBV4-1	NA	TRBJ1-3	CASSPTGSTSGNTIYF
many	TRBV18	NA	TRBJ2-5	CASSPPVGEGTQYF
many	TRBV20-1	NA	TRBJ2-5	CSARPVGRTQYF
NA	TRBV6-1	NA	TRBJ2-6	CASSEEVSGANVLTF
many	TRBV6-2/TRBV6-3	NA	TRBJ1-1	CASSSGLNTEAFF
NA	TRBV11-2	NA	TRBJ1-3	CASSPDLLSSGNTIYF
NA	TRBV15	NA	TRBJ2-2	CATSSGPGGLGGELFF
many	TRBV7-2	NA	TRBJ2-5	CASSLYTSTQETQYF
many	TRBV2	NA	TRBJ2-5	CASSRGLRETQYF
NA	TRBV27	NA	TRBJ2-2	CASSLWPGANTGELFF
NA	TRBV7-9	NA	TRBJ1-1	CASSFAQGDTEAFF
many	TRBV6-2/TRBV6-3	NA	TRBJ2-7	CASSYSTDRKVYSYEQYF
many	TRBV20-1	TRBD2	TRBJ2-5	CSARSSGRADETQYF
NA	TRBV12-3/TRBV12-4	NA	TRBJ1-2	CASSLSGYNYGYTF
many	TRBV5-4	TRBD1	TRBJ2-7	CASSGTGQGASYEQYF
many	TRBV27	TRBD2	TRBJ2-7	CASSFFGRTRDYEQYF
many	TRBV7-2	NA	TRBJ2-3	CASSSRDSTDTQYF
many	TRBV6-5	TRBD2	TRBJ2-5	CASSSPGLAGEETQYF
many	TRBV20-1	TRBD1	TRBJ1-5	CSAPSGQGNQPQHF
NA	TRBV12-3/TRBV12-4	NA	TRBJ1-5	CASSLELLGRNNQPQHF
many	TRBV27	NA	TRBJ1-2	CASSSFGGGYTF
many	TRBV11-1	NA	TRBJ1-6	CASSPLRGISPLHF
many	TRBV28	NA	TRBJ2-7	CASSFPRLLGPYEQYF
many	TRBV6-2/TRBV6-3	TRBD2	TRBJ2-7	CASSYPLAEEYSYEQYF
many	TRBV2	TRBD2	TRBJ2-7	CASRYPGLAGGPHEQYF
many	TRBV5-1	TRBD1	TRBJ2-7	CASGQGAYEQYF
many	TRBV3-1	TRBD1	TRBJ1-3	CASSEDRAPKDTIYF
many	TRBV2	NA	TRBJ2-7	CASSFSREDFYGEQYF
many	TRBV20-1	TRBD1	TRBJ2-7	CSARYGQGDYEQYF
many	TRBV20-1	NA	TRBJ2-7	CSARSLDYTYEQYF
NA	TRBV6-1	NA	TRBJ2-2	CASSLGMITGELFF